This passage covers 10 T cell receptor beta chains from one sample sequenced in a study of blood T cell repertoires in COVID-19. Profiled with immunoSEQ multiplex PCR; TCRdb holds only in-frame clones, not every one. Here the sample spans about 46,000 clones, 80% to 90% being singletons. The specimen was peripheral blood. These receptors all stem from a woman of 80 years or more with COVID-19, enrolled during active disease.

V is TRBV19 and J is TRBJ2-7, with 11 bases lining up with TRBD2. Germline CDR1 reads LNHDA; CDR2 reads SQIVND (reference sequence). With 4 bases clipped from V and 5 bases from J, the junction kept 10 bases outside the gene matches. The CDR3 is 16 residues long. CDR3 in amino acids: CASSNRLAGGKDEQYF. CDR3 sequence (DNA): TGTGCCAGTAGTAACCGATTAGCGGGAGGGAAAGACGAGCAGTACTTC.

This sequence joins TRBV5-1 and TRBJ2-5; D is perhaps TRBD1 (6 bases). There are 15 residues in the CDR3. The germline V gene encodes CDR1 SGHRS and CDR2 YFSETQ. V dropped 2 bases and J dropped 5 bases, with 16 bases sitting between them. Here the CDR3 reads CASSFQGQVGETQYF. The CDR3 coding sequence is TGCGCCAGCAGCTTCCAGGGACAAGTAGGGGAGACCCAGTACTTC.

This chain joins TRBV6-5 and TRBJ2-7; 9 nucleotides match TRBD1. The CDR3 loop spans 13 amino acids. V lost 6 bases, J lost 3 bases, and 3 bases stayed unmatched. Germline V gives CDR1 MNHEY, CDR2 SVGAGI. CDR3 region: CASRDRGRYEQYF. The CDR3 DNA sequence: TGTGCCAGCAGGGACAGGGGTCGCTACGAGCAGTACTTC.

The V and J genes are TRBV11-2 and TRBJ2-3; D might be TRBD1 (5 bases). The germline V gene encodes CDR1 SGHAT and CDR2 FQNNGV. The CDR3 is made up of 14 amino acids. V lost 3 bases to trimming and J lost 5 bases, with 12 bases between them. CDR3 nucleotide sequence: TGTGCCAGCAGCTTGTTAAAACAGGTAGATACGCAGTATTTT. Translation: CASSLLKQVDTQYF.

The chain has TRBV2 and TRBJ1-6, with D possibly TRBD1 on 5 matching bases. Deletions cut 6 bases from V and 1 base from J, with 7 bases between. Germline V gene data show CDR1 as SNHLY and CDR2 as FYNNEI. The CDR3 sequence is 14 residues long. CDR3 in DNA: TGTGCCAGCAGGGGGGGGTCCTATAATTCACCCCTCCACTTT. Its protein is CASRGGSYNSPLHF.

This clone is a singleton in its sample. The chain links TRBV7-6 to TRBJ2-7; a weak D match, TRBD1 (5 bases). This CDR3 comprises 14 residues. V was trimmed by 5 bases and J by 0 bases, leaving 11 bases between them. Germline-derived CDR1 and CDR2 are SGHVS and FNYEAQ. In DNA form, the CDR3 reads TGTGCCAGCAGCGCCGACAGTGCCTCCTACGAGCAGTACTTC. The encoded protein is CASSADSASYEQYF.

As regards this clone: The sample contains more than one DNA sequence encoding this CDR3. The chain uses TRBV7-3 and TRBJ2-1; 7 nucleotides line up with TRBD2. From germline, CDR1 is SGHTA and CDR2 FQGTGA. Trimming removed 2 bases from V and 4 bases from J; junction bases left unmatched: 2. CDR3 length equals 14 residues. The CDR3 nucleotides are TGTGCCAGCAGCTTAGGGGGAGGGTACAATGAGCAGTTCTTC. Translating gives CASSLGGGYNEQFF.

This clone was observed at least ten times. This chain joins TRBV6-2 or TRBV6-3 and TRBJ2-1; weak D call: TRBD2 (5 bases). This CDR3 spans 14 amino acids. The germline CDR1 and CDR2 sequences are MNHEY and SVGEGT. V was trimmed by 6 bases and J by 3 bases, leaving 12 bases between them. CDR3 protein: CASSKRGFYNEQFF. The DNA of the CDR3 is TGTGCCAGCAGCAAAAGAGGGTTCTACAATGAGCAGTTCTTC.

The chain recombines TRBV24-1 with TRBJ2-1; 11 bases are shared with TRBD2. This CDR3 contains 18 residues. Germline V CDR1 and CDR2: KGHDR, SFDVKD. After removal of 5 bases from V and 0 bases from J, the junction contained 8 bases not matched to a gene. The CDR3 sequence is CATSGLAGGAGSYNEQFF. The CDR3, as DNA: TGTGCCACCAGTGGCCTAGCGGGAGGCGCGGGCTCCTACAATGAGCAGTTCTTC.

This chain links TRBV19 with TRBJ2-2; 8 bases are a match to TRBD2. Germline trimming cut 6 bases from V and 5 bases from J; bases unmatched to any gene: 8. In germline, CDR1 is LNHDA, CDR2 SQIVND (reference sequence). The CDR3 loop spans 15 amino acids. The CDR3 sequence: CASRPRAGDTGELFF. In nucleotides, the CDR3 is TGTGCCAGTAGGCCAAGAGCGGGAGATACCGGGGAGCTGTTTTTT.